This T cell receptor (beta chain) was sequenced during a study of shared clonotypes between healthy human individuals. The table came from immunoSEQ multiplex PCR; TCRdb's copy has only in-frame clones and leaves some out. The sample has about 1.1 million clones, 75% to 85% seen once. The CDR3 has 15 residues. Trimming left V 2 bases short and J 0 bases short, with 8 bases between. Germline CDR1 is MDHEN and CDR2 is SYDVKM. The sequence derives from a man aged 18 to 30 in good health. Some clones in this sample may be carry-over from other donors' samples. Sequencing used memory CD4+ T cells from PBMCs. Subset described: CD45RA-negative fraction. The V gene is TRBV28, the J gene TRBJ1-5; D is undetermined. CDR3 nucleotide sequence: TGTGCCAGCAGTTTACTTTATGCTAGCAATCAGCCCCAGCATTTT. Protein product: CASSLLYASNQPQHF.